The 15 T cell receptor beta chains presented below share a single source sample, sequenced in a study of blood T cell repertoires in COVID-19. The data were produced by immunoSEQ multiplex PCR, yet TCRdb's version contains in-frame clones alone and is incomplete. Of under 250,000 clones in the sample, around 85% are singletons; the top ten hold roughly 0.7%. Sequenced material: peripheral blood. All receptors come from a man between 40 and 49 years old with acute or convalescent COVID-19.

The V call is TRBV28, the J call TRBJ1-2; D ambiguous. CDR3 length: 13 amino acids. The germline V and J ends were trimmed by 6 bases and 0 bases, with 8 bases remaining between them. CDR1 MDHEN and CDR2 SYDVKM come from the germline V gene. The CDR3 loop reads CASSGDPNYGYTF. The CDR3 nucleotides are TGTGCCAGCAGCGGGGATCCTAACTATGGCTACACCTTC.

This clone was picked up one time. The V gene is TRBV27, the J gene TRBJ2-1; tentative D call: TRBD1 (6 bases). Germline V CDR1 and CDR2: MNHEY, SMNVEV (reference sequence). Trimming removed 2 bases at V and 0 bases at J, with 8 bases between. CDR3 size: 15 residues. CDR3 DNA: TGTGCCAGCAGTTTAGTGGGGGCCTCCTACAATGAGCAGTTCTTC. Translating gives CASSLVGASYNEQFF.

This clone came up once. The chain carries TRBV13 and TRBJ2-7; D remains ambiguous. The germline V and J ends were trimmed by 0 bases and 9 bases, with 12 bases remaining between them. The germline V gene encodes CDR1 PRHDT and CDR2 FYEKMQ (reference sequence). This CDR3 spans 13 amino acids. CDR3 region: CASSLGDNPLQYF. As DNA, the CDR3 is TGTGCCAGCAGCTTAGGAGACAACCCTCTGCAGTACTTC.

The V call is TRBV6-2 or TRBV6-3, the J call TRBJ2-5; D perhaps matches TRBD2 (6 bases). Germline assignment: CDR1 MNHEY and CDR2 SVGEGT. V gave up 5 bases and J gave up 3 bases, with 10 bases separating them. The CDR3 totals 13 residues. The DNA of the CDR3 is TGTGCCAGCAGTCGAGGGACTGAAGAGACCCAGTACTTC. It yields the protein CASSRGTEETQYF.

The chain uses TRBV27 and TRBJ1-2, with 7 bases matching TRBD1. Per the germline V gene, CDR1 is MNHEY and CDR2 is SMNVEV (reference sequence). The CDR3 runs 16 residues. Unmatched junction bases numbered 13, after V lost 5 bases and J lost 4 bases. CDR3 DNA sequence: TGTGCCAGCAGTGGACAGGCAACCCCGCGGGCCTATGGCTACACCTTC. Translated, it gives CASSGQATPRAYGYTF.

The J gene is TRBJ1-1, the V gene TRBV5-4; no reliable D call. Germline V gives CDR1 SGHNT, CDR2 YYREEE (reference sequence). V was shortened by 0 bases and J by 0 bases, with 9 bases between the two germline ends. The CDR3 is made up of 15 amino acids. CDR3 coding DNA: TGTGCCAGCAGCTTGGCTGCGTCCGTGAACACTGAAGCTTTCTTT. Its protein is CASSLAASVNTEAFF.

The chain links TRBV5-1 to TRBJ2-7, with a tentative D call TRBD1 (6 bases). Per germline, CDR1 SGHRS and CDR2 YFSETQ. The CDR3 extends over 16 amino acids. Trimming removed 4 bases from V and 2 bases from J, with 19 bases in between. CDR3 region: CASSLTLTGNAYEQYF. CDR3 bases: TGCGCCAGCAGCCTTACTCTTACAGGGAACGCCTACGAGCAGTACTTC.

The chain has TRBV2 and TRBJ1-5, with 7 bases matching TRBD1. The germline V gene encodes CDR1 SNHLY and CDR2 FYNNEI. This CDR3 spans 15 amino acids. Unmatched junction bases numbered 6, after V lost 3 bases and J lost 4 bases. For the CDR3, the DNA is TGTGCCAGCAGTGACGACAGGGCTGGGAATCAGCCCCAGCATTTT. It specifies CASSDDRAGNQPQHF.

The CDR3 sequence is CASSSPGSQETQYF. CDR3 DNA: TGTGCCAGCAGTTCCCCCGGGTCTCAAGAGACCCAGTACTTC. The V gene is TRBV6-6, the J gene TRBJ2-5; D gene unclear. The CDR3 length is 14 residues. The germline V gene has CDR1 MNHNY and CDR2 SVGAGI (reference sequence). The V and J ends lost 4 bases and 2 bases respectively, with 11 bases between them.

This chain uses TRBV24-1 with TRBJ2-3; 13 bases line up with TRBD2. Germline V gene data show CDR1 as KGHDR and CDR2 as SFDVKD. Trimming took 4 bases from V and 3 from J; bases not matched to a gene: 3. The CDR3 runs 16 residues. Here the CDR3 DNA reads TGTGCCACCAGTGACGTACTAGCGGGAGGGACAGATACGCAGTATTTT. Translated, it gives CATSDVLAGGTDTQYF.

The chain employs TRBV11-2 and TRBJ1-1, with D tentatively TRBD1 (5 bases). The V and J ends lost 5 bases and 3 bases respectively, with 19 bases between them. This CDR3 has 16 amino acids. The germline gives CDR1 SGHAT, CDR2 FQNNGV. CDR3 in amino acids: CASSGRIGAPDTEAFF. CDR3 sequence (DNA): TGTGCCAGCAGCGGACGAATAGGGGCCCCCGACACTGAAGCTTTCTTT.

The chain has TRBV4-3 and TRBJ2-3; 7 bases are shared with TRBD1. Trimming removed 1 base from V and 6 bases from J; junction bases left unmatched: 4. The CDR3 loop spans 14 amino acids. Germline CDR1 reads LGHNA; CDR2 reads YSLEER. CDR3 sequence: CASSQVQGLDTQYF. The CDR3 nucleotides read TGCGCCAGCAGCCAAGTACAGGGGTTGGATACGCAGTATTTT.

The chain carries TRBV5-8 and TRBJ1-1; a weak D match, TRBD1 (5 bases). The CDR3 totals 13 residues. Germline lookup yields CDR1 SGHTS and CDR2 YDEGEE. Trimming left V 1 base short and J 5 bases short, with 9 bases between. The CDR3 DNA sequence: TGTGCCAGCAGCTTGAACTACAGGACTGAAGCTTTCTTT. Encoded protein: CASSLNYRTEAFF.

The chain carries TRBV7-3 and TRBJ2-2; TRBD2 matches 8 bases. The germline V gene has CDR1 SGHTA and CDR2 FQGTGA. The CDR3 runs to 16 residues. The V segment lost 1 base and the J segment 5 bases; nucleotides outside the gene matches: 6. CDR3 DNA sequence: TGTGCCAGCAGCTTAAACCCGGGAGGGCGGACCGGGGAGCTGTTTTTT. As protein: CASSLNPGGRTGELFF.

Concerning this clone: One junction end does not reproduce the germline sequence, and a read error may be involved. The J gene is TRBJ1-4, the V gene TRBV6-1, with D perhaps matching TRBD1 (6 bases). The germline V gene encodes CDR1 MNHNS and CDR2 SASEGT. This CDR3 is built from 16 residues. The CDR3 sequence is CASNDFSGAYNEKLFF. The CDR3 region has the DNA TGTGCCAGCAATGATTTCTCAGGGGCCTATAATGAAAAGCTGTTTTTT.